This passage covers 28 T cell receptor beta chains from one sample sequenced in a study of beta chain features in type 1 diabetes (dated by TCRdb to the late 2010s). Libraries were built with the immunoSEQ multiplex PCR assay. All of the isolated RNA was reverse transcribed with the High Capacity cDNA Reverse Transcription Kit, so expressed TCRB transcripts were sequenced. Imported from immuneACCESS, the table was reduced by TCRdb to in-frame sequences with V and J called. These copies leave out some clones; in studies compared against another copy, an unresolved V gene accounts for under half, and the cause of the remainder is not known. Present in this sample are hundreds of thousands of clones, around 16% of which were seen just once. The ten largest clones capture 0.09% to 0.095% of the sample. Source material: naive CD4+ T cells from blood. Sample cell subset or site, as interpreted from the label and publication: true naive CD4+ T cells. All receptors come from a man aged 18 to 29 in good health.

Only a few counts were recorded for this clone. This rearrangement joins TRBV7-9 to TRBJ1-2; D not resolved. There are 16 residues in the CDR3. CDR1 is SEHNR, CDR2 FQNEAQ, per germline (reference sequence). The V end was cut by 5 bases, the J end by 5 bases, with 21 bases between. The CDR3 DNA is TGTGCCAGCAGCCCATTCACCGTCCTCCAAAGATATGGCTACACCTTC. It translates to CASSPFTVLQRYGYTF.

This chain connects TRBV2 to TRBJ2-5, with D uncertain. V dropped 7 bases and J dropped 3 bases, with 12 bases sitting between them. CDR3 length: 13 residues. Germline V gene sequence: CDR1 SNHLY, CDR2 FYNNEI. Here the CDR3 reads CASTGRVKETQYF. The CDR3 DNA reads TGTGCCAGCACAGGACGTGTGAAAGAGACCCAGTACTTC.

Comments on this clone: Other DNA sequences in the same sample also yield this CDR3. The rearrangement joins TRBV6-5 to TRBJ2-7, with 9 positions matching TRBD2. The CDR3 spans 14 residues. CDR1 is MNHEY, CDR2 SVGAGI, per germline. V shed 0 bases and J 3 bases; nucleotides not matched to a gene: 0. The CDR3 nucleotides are TGTGCCAGCAGTTACTCGCGGGGGGGCTACGAGCAGTACTTC. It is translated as CASSYSRGGYEQYF.

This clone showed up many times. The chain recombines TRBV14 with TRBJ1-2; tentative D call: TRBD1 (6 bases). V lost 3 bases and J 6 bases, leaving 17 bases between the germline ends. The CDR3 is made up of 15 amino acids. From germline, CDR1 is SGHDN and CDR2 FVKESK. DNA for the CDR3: TGTGCCAGCAGCCATTCGCCGAAGGACAGAGATGGCTACACCTTC. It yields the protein CASSHSPKDRDGYTF.

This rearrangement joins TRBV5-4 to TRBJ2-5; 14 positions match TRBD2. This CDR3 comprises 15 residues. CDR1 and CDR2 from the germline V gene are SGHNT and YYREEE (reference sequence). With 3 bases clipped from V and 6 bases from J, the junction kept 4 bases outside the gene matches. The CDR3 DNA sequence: TGTGCCAGCAGCTCTAGACTAGCGGGGGGGAAGACCCAGTACTTC. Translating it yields CASSSRLAGGKTQYF. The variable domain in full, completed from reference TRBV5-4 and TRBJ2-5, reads ETGVTQSPTHLIKTRGQQVTLRCSSQSGHNTVSWYQQALGQGPQFIFQYYREEENGRGNFPPRFSGLQFPNYSSELNVNALELDDSALYLCASSSRLAGGKTQYFGPGTRLLVL.

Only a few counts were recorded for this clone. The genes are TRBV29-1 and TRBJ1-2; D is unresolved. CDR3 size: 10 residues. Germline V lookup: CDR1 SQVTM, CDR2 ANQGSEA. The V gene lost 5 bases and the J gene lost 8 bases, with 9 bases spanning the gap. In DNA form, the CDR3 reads TGCAGCGTTATCCCGGGGGGCTACACCTTC. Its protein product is CSVIPGGYTF.

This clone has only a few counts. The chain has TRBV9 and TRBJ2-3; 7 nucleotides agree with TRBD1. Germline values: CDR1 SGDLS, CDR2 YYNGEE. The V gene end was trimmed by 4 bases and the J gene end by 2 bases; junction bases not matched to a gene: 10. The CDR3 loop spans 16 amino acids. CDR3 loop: CASSPLGDRPTDTQYF. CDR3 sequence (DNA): TGTGCCAGCAGCCCGTTGGGGGACAGACCCACAGATACGCAGTATTTT.

The DNA of the CDR3 is TGTGCCAGCAGCTTAGTGGGCGGAGGGGGGACCCAGTACTTC. Protein sequence: CASSLVGGGGTQYF. This chain joins TRBV7-2 and TRBJ2-5, with D perhaps TRBD1 or TRBD2 (6 bases each). The CDR3 has 14 residues. Germline V CDR1 and CDR2: SGHTA, FQGNSA. Trimming removed 1 base at V and 7 bases at J, with 13 bases between. The full variable domain, in which reference TRBV7-2 and TRBJ2-5 provide the parts outside the CDR3, is GAGVSQSPSNKVTEKGKDVELRCDPISGHTALYWYRQSLGQGLEFLIYFQGNSAPDKSGLPSDRFSAERTGGSVSTLTIQRTQQEDSAVYLCASSLVGGGGTQYFGPGTRLLVL.

CDR3 coding DNA: TGCAGCGTTGGGACTATACGTCCGCCTGGTGAGCAGTTCTTC. It translates to CSVGTIRPPGEQFF. The rearrangement uses TRBV29-1 and TRBJ2-1, with D perhaps TRBD2 (6 bases). V shed 4 bases and J shed 9 bases, with 19 bases lying between them. The CDR3 length is 14 residues. CDR1 and CDR2 from the germline V gene are SQVTM and ANQGSEA.

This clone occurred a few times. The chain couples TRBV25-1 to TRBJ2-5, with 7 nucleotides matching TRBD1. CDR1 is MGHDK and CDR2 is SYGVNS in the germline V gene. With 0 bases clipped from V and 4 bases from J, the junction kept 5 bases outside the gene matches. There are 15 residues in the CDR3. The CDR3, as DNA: TGTGCCAGCAGTGAATATAAGAGGGGGCGAGAGACCCAGTACTTC. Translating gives CASSEYKRGRETQYF. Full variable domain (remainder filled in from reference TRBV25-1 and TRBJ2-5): EADIYQTPRYLVIGTGKKITLECSQTMGHDKMYWYQQDPGMELHLIHYSYGVNSTEKGDLSSESTVSRIRTEHFPLTLESARPSHTSQYLCASSEYKRGRETQYFGPGTRLLVL.

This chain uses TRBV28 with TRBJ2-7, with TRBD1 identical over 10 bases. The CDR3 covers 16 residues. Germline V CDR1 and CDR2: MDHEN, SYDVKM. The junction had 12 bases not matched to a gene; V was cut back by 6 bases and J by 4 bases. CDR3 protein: CASREGDRGPWYEQYF. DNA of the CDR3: TGTGCCAGCAGGGAGGGGGACAGGGGACCCTGGTACGAGCAGTACTTC.

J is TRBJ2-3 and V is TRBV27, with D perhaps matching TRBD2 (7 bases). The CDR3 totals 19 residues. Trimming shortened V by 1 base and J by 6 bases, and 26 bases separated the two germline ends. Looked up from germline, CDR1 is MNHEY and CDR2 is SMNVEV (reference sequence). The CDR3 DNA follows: TGTGCCAGCAGTTTATTTAATCGATTAGCGGGCCACCAGGGGGATACGCAGTATTTT. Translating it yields CASSLFNRLAGHQGDTQYF.

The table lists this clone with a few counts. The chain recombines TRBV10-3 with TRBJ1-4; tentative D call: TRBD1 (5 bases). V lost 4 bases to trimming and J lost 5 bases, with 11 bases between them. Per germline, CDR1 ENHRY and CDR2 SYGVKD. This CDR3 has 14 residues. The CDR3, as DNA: TGTGCCATCAGTGGCCGGGGGGGGAATGAAAAACTGTTTTTT. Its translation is CAISGRGGNEKLFF.

CDR3 in amino acids: CASSMARPQRNTGELFF. In DNA form, the CDR3 reads TGTGCCAGTAGTATGGCCCGTCCCCAGAGAAATACCGGGGAGCTGTTTTTT. The chain is built from TRBV19 and TRBJ2-2; D gene unclear. This CDR3 is built from 17 residues. Trimming stripped 3 bases from V and 5 bases from J, with 19 bases between. Germline V gene data show CDR1 as LNHDA and CDR2 as SQIVND (reference sequence).

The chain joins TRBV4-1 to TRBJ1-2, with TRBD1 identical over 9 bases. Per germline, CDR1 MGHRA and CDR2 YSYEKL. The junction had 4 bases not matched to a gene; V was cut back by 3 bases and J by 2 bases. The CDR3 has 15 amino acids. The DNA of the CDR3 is TGCGCCAGCAGCCACCCCGGGACAGGGAACTATGGCTACACCTTC. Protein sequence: CASSHPGTGNYGYTF.

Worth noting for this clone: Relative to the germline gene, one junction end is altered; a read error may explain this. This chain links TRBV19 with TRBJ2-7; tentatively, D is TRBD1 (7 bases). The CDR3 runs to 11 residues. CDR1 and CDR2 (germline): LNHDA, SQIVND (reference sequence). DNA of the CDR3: TGTGCCAGCCGGGGCGGGGACAGCTACCGCTTC. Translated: CASRGGDSYRF. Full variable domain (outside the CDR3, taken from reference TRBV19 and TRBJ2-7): DGGITQSPKYLFRKEGQNVTLSCEQNLNHDAMYWYRQDPGQGLRLIYYSQIVNDFQKGDIAEGYSVSREKKESFPLTVTSAQKNPTAFYLCASRGGDSYRFGPGTRLTVT.

As DNA, the CDR3 is TGTGCCTGGAGCCTTATAGCCAAAAACATTCAGTACTTC. Its protein product is CAWSLIAKNIQYF. This chain uses TRBV30 with TRBJ2-4; D not certain. Germline-derived CDR1 and CDR2 are GTSNPN and SVGIG (reference sequence). Trimming removed 3 bases from V and 0 bases from J, with 6 bases in between. The CDR3 totals 13 residues.

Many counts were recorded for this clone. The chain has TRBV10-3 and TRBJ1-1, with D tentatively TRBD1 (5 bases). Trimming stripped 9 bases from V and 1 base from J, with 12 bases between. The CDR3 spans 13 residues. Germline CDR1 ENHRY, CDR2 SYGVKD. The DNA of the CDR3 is TGTGCCATGAGGGGATCGGGGAACACTGAAGCTTTCTTT. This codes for CAMRGSGNTEAFF.

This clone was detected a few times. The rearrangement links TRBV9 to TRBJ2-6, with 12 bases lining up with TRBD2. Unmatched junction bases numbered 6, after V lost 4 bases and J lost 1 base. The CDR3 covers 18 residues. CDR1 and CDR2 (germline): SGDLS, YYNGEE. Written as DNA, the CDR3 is TGTGCCAGCAGCCCCCGACTAGCGGGAGAGTCTGGGGCCAACGTCCTGACTTTC. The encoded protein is CASSPRLAGESGANVLTF.

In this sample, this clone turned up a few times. The CDR3 sequence: CATSRDLGQPQHF. The CDR3 bases are TGTGCCACCAGCAGAGATCTGGGGCAGCCCCAGCATTTT. The chain links TRBV15 to TRBJ1-5; D gene unclear. Trimming left V 0 bases short and J 7 bases short, with 7 bases between. Germline V gene sequence: CDR1 LNHNV, CDR2 YYDKDF (reference sequence). CDR3 length: 13 amino acids.

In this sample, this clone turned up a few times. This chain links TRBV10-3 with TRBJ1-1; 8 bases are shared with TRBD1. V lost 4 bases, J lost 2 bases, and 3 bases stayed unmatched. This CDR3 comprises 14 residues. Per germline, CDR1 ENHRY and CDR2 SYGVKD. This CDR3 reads CAISGTGSNTEAFF. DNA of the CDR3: TGTGCCATCAGTGGGACAGGGTCTAACACTGAAGCTTTCTTT.

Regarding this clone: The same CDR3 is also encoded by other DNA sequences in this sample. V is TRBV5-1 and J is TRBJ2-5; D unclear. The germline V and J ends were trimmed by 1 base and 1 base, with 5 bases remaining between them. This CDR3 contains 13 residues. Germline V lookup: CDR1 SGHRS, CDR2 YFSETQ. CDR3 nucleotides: TGCGCCAGCAGCTTGAGGAGCCAAGAGACCCAGTACTTC. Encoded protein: CASSLRSQETQYF. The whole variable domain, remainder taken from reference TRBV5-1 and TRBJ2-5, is KAGVTQTPRYLIKTRGQQVTLSCSPISGHRSVSWYQQTPGQGLQFLFEYFSETQRNKGNFPGRFSGRQFSNSRSEMNVSTLELGDSALYLCASSLRSQETQYFGPGTRLLVL.

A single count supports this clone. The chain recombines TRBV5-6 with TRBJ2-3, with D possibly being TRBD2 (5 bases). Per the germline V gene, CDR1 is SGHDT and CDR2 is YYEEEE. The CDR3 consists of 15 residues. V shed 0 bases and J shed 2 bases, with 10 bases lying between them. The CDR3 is CASSLGGQFTDTQYF. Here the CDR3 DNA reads TGTGCCAGCAGCTTGGGAGGGCAGTTCACAGATACGCAGTATTTT.

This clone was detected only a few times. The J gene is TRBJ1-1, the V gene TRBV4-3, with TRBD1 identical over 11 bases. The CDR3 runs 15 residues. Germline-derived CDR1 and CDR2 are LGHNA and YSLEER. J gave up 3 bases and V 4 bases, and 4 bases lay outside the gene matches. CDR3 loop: CASSPGQGAYTEAFF. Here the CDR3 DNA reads TGCGCCAGCAGCCCCGGACAGGGGGCGTACACTGAAGCTTTCTTT.

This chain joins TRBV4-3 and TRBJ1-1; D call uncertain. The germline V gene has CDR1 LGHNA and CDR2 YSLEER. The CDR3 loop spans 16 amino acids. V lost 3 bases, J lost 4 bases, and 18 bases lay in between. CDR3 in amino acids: CASSHVRSFRGTEAFF. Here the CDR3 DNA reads TGCGCCAGCAGCCATGTCCGGTCTTTCCGCGGCACTGAAGCTTTCTTT.

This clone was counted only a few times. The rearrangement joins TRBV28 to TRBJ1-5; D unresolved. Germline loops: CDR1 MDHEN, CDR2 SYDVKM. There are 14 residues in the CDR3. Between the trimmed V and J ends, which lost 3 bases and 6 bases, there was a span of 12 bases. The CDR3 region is CASSLVQGRQPQHF. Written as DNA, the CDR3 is TGTGCCAGCAGTTTGGTTCAAGGTCGTCAGCCCCAGCATTTT.

CDR3 region: CSVVRAGFNYGYTF. In DNA, the CDR3 is TGCAGCGTTGTTAGGGCGGGCTTTAACTATGGCTACACCTTC. The chain is built from TRBV29-1 and TRBJ1-2, with unresolved D. V lost 4 bases to trimming and J lost 1 base, with 13 bases between them. The CDR3 loop spans 14 amino acids. The germline gives CDR1 SQVTM, CDR2 ANQGSEA.

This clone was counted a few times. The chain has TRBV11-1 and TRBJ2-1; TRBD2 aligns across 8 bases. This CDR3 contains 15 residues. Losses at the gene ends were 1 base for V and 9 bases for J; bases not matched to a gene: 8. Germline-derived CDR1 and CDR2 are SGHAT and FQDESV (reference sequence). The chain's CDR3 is CASSLGPSGGSEQFF. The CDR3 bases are TGTGCCAGCAGCTTAGGTCCCAGCGGGGGTAGTGAGCAGTTCTTC.